This T cell receptor beta chain was found in a study of CD8 T cells in ankylosing spondylitis. Germline values: CDR1 MGHRA, CDR2 YSYEKL. This CDR3 is 13 amino acids long. The V segment lost 6 bases and the J segment 4 bases; nucleotides outside the gene matches: 5. TCRdb reprocessed the 5' RACE reads with MiXCR, giving one entry per CDR3 protein. The sample gives about 240,000 distinct CDR3 sequences, 7.5% to 9% of which show up once; around 6.8% is in the top ten. This TCR came from a male donor with ankylosing spondylitis or in good health (not recorded which). The material sequenced was blood, either unsorted or a sorted T cell fraction (not recorded which). The V and J genes are TRBV4-1 and TRBJ1-1; 7 bases match TRBD1. The CDR3 loop is CASSPGGATEAFF. CDR3 nucleotides: TGCGCCAGCAGTCCAGGGGGGGCCACTGAAGCTTTCTTT.